The T cell receptor beta chain under discussion was sequenced for a study of PD-1 blockade in classical Hodgkin lymphoma. Study findings and constraints: Repertoires differed for reasons still undefined, possibly disease activity or prior therapy. Before treatment, TCR diversity in newly diagnosed patients was reportedly lower than in healthy donors.

Details on this clone: Its target is not known.

The time point was: newly diagnosed, previously untreated cHL patient sample. Thawed PBMCs yielded CD4+ T cells through magnetic negative selection. For comparison, PBMCs from newly diagnosed, untreated classical Hodgkin lymphoma were used. Trimming took 3 bases from V and 1 from J, leaving 12 bases between them. Germline V lookup: CDR1 MNHNS, CDR2 SASEGT. This CDR3 contains 15 residues. Sequencing was performed with immunoSEQ multiplex PCR; in TCRdb, only in-frame clones are kept and a portion is missing. Of about 23,000 clones detected, 90% to 95% appear once; the ten largest clones hold around 0.38%.

The source is a human donor with classical Hodgkin lymphoma. The V call is TRBV6-1, the J call TRBJ1-1; no reliable D call. The specimen sequenced was CD4+ T cells from blood. The CDR3 DNA reads TGTGCCAGCAGTGAGTTCCGACGGGAGAACACTGAAGCTTTCTTT. Its translation is CASSEFRRENTEAFF.